A single sample gave rise to the 16 T cell receptor beta chains below, sequenced in a study of blood T cell repertoires in COVID-19. Profiling relied on immunoSEQ multiplex PCR, and the TCRdb table lists in-frame clones only, not all of them. The sample lists about 21,000 clones, about 91% occurring once. The sample consisted of peripheral blood. The receptors derive from a man aged 65-85 years with active COVID-19.

The chain couples TRBV27 to TRBJ2-7, with 8 nucleotides matching TRBD2. The V and J ends lost 5 bases and 7 bases, in that order; junction bases with no gene match: 7. CDR3 length equals 13 residues. Germline values: CDR1 MNHEY, CDR2 SMNVEV (reference sequence). The CDR3 coding sequence is TGTGCCAGCAGTCCGACTAGCGCGGGGGAGCAGTACTTC. Translated, it gives CASSPTSAGEQYF.

V and J are TRBV2 and TRBJ2-5; 12 bases align to TRBD2. CDR3 length equals 15 residues. CDR1 SNHLY and CDR2 FYNNEI come from the germline V gene. V shed 8 bases, J shed 6 bases, and the junction held 10 bases outside the gene matches. CDR3 sequence: CASLTSGGRGQTQYF. The CDR3 nucleotides are TGTGCCAGCCTCACTAGCGGGGGGCGGGGGCAGACCCAGTACTTC.

The V gene is TRBV5-1, the J gene TRBJ2-5; 9 bases map to TRBD2. V trimming: 3 bases; J trimming: 2 bases; junction bases outside the gene matches: 5. The CDR3 runs to 15 residues. Germline loops: CDR1 SGHRS, CDR2 YFSETQ. The CDR3 spells CASSYSGSRQETQYF. In nucleotides, the CDR3 is TGCGCCAGCAGCTATAGCGGGAGTAGGCAAGAGACCCAGTACTTC.

V usage is TRBV7-2 and J usage is TRBJ2-7; 7 bases fit TRBD2. J gave up 2 bases and V 1 base, and 8 bases lay outside the gene matches. In germline, CDR1 is SGHTA, CDR2 FQGNSA. This CDR3 comprises 16 residues. This chain's CDR3 is CASSLEAAGWTYEQYF. In DNA, the CDR3 is TGTGCCAGCAGCTTAGAGGCAGCGGGATGGACCTACGAGCAGTACTTC.

The chain recombines TRBV11-2 with TRBJ1-3; 7 bases agree with TRBD1. The CDR3 sequence is 16 residues long. Germline-derived CDR1 and CDR2 are SGHAT and FQNNGV. V shed 0 bases and J 4 bases; nucleotides not matched to a gene: 6. CDR3 in amino acids: CASSLETTGAGNTIYF. The CDR3 bases are TGTGCCAGCAGCTTAGAGACTACAGGGGCGGGAAACACCATATATTTT. Looking up the rest from reference TRBV11-2 and TRBJ1-3 gives the full variable domain: EAGVAQSPRYKIIEKRQSVAFWCNPISGHATLYWYQQILGQGPKLLIQFQNNGVVDDSQLPKDRFSAERLKGVDSTLKIQPAKLEDSAVYLCASSLETTGAGNTIYFGEGSWLTVV.

This clone was detected only once. J is TRBJ1-4 and V is TRBV7-2; 8 bases fit TRBD1. In germline, CDR1 is SGHTA, CDR2 FQGNSA. With 4 bases clipped from V and 4 bases from J, the junction kept 2 bases outside the gene matches. CDR3 length: 14 amino acids. The CDR3 region is CASSWTGINEKLFF. The CDR3 DNA follows: TGTGCCAGCAGCTGGACAGGGATTAATGAAAAACTGTTTTTT.

This chain uses TRBV6-6 with TRBJ2-7, with 9 nucleotides matching TRBD1. This CDR3 is built from 14 residues. The germline gives CDR1 MNHNY, CDR2 SVGAGI (reference sequence). Unmatched junction bases numbered 3, after V lost 3 bases and J lost 3 bases. Here the CDR3 DNA reads TGTGCCAGCAGTTATGGGACAGGGCTCTACGAGCAGTACTTC. Protein: CASSYGTGLYEQYF.

The rearrangement uses TRBV6-5 and TRBJ2-2; D is unresolved. CDR1 and CDR2 from the germline V gene are MNHEY and SVGAGI. The CDR3 has 13 amino acids. The germline V and J ends were trimmed by 3 bases and 5 bases, with 7 bases remaining between them. CDR3 bases: TGTGCCAGCAGTTATCCCGGGACCGGGGAGCTGTTTTTT. Its protein is CASSYPGTGELFF.

The rearrangement links TRBV6-5 to TRBJ2-1; D possibly matches TRBD1 or TRBD2 (6 bases each). The V and J ends lost 6 bases and 2 bases respectively, with 14 bases between them. Germline V gene lookup returns CDR1 MNHEY and CDR2 SVGAGI. This CDR3 comprises 15 residues. The CDR3 DNA reads as TGTGCCAGCAGGTACAGGGAGGTTGCCTACAATGAGCAGTTCTTC. Its protein product is CASRYREVAYNEQFF.

CDR3 protein: CASSLGQTSYGYTF. CDR3 coding DNA: TGCGCCAGCAGCTTGGGGCAGACCTCCTATGGCTACACCTTC. This rearrangement joins TRBV4-3 to TRBJ1-2; D may be TRBD1 (5 bases). The V gene's germline CDR1 is LGHNA and CDR2 YSLEER. V lost 5 bases and J 4 bases, leaving 14 bases between the germline ends. The CDR3 length is 14 residues.

The chain employs TRBV5-1 and TRBJ2-1; TRBD1 matches 7 bases. The CDR3 length is 15 residues. V trimming: 0 bases; J trimming: 4 bases; junction bases outside the gene matches: 4. The V gene's germline CDR1 is SGHRS and CDR2 YFSETQ. As DNA, the CDR3 is TGCGCCAGCAGCTTGGCCGGACAGGAGTACAATGAGCAGTTCTTC. It translates to CASSLAGQEYNEQFF.

This chain links TRBV25-1 with TRBJ2-2, with a possible D match to TRBD2 (5 bases). Trimming took off 2 bases at V and 7 bases at J, with 14 bases between the two ends. The CDR3 is 15 amino acids. The germline V gene encodes CDR1 MGHDK and CDR2 SYGVNS. DNA of the CDR3: TGTGCCAGCAGTGAAGCCCGACTAATAGACGGGGAGCTGTTTTTT. This sequence encodes CASSEARLIDGELFF.

This rearrangement joins TRBV11-2 to TRBJ2-7; 7 bases align to TRBD2. This CDR3 spans 15 amino acids. Germline V gene data show CDR1 as SGHAT and CDR2 as FQNNGV. The V gene end was trimmed by 4 bases and the J gene end by 5 bases; junction bases not matched to a gene: 11. The CDR3 coding sequence is TGTGCCAGCAGCTCCCCTTCAGCGGGAAACAACGAGCAGTACTTC. Protein: CASSSPSAGNNEQYF.

In nucleotides, the CDR3 is TGTGCCAGCAGTTTTGTCGGGGCGCAGTATTTT. Amino acid sequence: CASSFVGAQYF. This sequence joins TRBV27 and TRBJ2-3, with D tentatively TRBD2 (5 bases). Between the trimmed V and J ends, which lost 3 bases and 10 bases, there was a span of 8 bases. Per germline, CDR1 MNHEY and CDR2 SMNVEV (reference sequence). The length of the CDR3 is 11 residues.

The V call is TRBV12-3 or TRBV12-4, the J call TRBJ2-1, with D possibly TRBD1 on 6 matching bases. V gave up 5 bases and J gave up 5 bases, with 10 bases separating them. The CDR3 runs to 13 residues. The CDR3 protein is CASSRQANNEQFF. The CDR3 bases are TGTGCCAGCAGTAGACAGGCAAACAATGAGCAGTTCTTC.

V usage is TRBV18 and J usage is TRBJ1-1, with D hard to call. CDR1 and CDR2 (germline): KGHSH, LQKENI. The CDR3 runs 15 residues. V lost 0 bases and J lost 1, with 9 bases in between. The DNA of the CDR3 is TGTGCCAGCTCACCACCATTGGCCCCGAACACTGAAGCTTTCTTT. This sequence encodes CASSPPLAPNTEAFF. Full variable domain (missing parts from reference TRBV18 and TRBJ1-1): NAGVMQNPRHLVRRRGQEARLRCSPMKGHSHVYWYRQLPEEGLKFMVYLQKENIIDESGMPKERFSAEFPKEGPSILRIQQVVRGDSAAYFCASSPPLAPNTEAFFGQGTRLTVV.